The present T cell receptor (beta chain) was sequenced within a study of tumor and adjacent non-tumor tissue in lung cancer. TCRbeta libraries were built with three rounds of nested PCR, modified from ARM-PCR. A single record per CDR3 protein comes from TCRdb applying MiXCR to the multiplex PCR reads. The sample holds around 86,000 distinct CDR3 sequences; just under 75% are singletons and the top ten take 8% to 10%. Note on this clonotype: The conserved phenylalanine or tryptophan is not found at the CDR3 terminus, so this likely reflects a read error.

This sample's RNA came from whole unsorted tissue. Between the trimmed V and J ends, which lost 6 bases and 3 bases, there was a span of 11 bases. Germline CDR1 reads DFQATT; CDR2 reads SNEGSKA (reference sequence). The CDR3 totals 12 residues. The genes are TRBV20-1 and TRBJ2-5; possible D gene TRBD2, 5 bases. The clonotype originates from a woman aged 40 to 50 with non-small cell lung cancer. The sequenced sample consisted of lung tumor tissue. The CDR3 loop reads CSATRGKETQYL. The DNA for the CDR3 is TGCAGTGCCACGAGAGGGAAAGAGACCCAGTACTTA.